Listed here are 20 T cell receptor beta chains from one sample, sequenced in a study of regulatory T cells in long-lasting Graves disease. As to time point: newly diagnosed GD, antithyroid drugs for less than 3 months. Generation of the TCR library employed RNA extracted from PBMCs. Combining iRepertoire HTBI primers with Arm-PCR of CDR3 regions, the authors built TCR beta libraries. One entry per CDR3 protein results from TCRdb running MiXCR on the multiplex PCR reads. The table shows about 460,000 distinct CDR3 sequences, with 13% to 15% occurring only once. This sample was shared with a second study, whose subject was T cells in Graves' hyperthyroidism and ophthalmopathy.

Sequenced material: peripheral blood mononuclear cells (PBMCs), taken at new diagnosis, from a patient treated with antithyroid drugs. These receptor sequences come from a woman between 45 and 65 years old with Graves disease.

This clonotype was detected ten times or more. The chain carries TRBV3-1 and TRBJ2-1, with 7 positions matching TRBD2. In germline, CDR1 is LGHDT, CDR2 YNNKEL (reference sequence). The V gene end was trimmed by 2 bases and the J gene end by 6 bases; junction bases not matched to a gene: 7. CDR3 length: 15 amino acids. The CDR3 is CASSQQAGVSNEQFF. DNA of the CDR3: TGTGCCAGCAGCCAACAGGCGGGAGTTTCCAATGAGCAGTTCTTC.

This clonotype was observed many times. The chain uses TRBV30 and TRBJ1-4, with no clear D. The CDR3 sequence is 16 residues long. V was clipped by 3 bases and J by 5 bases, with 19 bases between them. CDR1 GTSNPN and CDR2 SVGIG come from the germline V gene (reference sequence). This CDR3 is CAWSVGRTALNEKLFF. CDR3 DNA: TGTGCCTGGAGCGTTGGCCGAACAGCCTTAAATGAAAAACTGTTTTTT.

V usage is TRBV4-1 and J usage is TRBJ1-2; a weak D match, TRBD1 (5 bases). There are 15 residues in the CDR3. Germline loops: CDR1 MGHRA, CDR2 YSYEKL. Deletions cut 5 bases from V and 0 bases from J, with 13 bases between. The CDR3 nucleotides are TGCGCCAGCAGCACAGGCGAACCTTCTAACTATGGCTACACCTTC. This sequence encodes CASSTGEPSNYGYTF.

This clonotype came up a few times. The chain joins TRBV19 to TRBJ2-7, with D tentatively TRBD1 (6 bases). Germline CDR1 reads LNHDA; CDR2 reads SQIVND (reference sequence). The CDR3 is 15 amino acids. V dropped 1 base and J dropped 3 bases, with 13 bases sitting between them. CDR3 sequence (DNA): TGTGCCAGTAGTATAGGGACAGCGACCTACTACGAGCAGTACTTC. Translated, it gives CASSIGTATYYEQYF. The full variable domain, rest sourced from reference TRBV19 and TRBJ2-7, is DGGITQSPKYLFRKEGQNVTLSCEQNLNHDAMYWYRQDPGQGLRLIYYSQIVNDFQKGDIAEGYSVSREKKESFPLTVTSAQKNPTAFYLCASSIGTATYYEQYFGPGTRLTVT.

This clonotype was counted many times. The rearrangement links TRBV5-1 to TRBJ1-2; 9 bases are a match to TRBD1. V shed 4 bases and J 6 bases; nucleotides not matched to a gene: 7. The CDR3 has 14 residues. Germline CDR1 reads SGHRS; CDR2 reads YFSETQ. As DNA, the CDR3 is TGCGCCAGCAGCGGAAAACAGGGGGCCGATGGCTACACCTTC. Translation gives CASSGKQGADGYTF.

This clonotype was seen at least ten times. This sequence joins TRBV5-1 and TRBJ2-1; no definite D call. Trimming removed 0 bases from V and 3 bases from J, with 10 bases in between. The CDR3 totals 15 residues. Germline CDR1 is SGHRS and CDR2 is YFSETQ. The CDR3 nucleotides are TGCGCCAGCAGCTTGGTTCAGGAGAGCTACAATGAGCAGTTCTTC. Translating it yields CASSLVQESYNEQFF.

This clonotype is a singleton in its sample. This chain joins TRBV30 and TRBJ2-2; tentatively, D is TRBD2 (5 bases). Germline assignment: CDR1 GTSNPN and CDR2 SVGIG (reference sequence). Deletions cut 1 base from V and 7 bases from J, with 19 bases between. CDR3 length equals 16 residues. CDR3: CAWSGGMRVFVGELFF. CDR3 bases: TGTGCCTGGAGTGGCGGAATGAGGGTCTTCGTCGGGGAGCTGTTTTTT.

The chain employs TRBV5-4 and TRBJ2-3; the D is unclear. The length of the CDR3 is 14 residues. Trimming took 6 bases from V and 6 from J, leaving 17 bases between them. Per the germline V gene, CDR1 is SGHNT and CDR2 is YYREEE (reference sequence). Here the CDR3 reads CASTQMGSLDTQYF. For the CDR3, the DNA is TGTGCCAGCACCCAGATGGGGTCCTTGGATACGCAGTATTTT.

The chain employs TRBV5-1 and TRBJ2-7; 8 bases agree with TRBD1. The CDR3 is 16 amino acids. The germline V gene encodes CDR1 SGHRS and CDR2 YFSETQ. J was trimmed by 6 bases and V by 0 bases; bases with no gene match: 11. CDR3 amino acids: CASSLDAGTGRPEQYF. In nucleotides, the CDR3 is TGCGCCAGCAGCTTGGACGCCGGGACAGGTCGGCCCGAGCAGTACTTC.

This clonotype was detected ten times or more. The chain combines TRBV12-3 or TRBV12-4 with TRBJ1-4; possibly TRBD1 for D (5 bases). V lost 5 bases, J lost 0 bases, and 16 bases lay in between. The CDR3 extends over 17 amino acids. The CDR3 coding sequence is TGTGCCAGCAGTCCAGGTGACAGATCTGCAACTAATGAAAAACTGTTTTTT. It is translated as CASSPGDRSATNEKLFF.

CDR3 nucleotides: TGTGCCAGCAGTCGAGAGTGGACTAGCGGTACAGATACGCAGTATTTT. It codes for CASSREWTSGTDTQYF. The chain links TRBV7-9 to TRBJ2-3, with TRBD2 matching 10 bases. The CDR3 has 16 residues. CDR1 is SEHNR, CDR2 FQNEAQ, per germline (reference sequence). After removal of 6 bases from V and 3 bases from J, the junction contained 9 bases not matched to a gene.

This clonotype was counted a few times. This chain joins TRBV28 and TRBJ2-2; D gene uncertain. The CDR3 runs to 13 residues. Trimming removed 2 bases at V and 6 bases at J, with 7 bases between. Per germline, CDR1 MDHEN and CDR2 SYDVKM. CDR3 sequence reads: CASSLTIPGELFF. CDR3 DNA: TGTGCCAGCAGTTTAACCATCCCCGGGGAGCTGTTTTTT.

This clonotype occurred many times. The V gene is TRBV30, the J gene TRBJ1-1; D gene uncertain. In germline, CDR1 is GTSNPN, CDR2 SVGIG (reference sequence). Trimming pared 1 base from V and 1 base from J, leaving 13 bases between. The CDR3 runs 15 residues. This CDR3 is CAWSGHLLRNTEAFF. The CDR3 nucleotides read TGTGCCTGGAGTGGTCATCTCCTTCGGAACACTGAAGCTTTCTTT.

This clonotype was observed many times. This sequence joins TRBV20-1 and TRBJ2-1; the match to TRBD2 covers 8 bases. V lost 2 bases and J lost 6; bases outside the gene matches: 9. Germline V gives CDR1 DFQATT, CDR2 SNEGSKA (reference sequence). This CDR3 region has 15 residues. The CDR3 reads CSARSGLAAGNEQFF. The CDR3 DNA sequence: TGCAGTGCTAGATCCGGACTAGCAGCTGGCAATGAGCAGTTCTTC.

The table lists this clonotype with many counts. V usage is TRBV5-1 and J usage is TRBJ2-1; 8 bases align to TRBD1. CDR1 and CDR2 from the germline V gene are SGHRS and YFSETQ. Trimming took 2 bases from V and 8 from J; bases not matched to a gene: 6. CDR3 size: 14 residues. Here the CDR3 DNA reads TGCGCCAGCAGCTTATGGACAGGGAGTGATGAGCAGTTCTTC. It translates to CASSLWTGSDEQFF.

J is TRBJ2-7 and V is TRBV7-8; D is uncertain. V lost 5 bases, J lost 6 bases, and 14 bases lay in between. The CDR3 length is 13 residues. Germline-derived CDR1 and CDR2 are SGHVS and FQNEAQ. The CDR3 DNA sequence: TGTGCCAGCAGCCCGCGGCAGGTCGGCGAGCAGTACTTC. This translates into CASSPRQVGEQYF. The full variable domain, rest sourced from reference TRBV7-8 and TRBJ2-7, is GAGVSQSPRYKVAKRGQDVALRCDPISGHVSLFWYQQALGQGPEFLTYFQNEAQLDKSGLPSDRFFAERPEGSVSTLKIQRTQQEDSAVYLCASSPRQVGEQYFGPGTRLTVT.

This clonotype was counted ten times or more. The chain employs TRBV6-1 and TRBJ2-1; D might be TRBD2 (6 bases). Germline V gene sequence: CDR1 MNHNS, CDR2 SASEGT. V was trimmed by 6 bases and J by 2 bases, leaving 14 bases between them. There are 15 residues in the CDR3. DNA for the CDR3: TGTGCCAGCAGAGCCCCTAGCGCCACCTACAATGAGCAGTTCTTC. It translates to CASRAPSATYNEQFF.

CDR3 in amino acids: CSARDRVGQGYTGELFF. The CDR3 DNA reads TGCAGTGCTAGAGATCGTGTGGGACAGGGATACACCGGGGAGCTGTTTTTT. The chain couples TRBV20-1 to TRBJ2-2; the match to TRBD1 covers 9 bases. Trimming took 0 bases from V and 3 from J; bases not matched to a gene: 8. In germline, CDR1 is DFQATT, CDR2 SNEGSKA (reference sequence). The CDR3 runs 17 residues.

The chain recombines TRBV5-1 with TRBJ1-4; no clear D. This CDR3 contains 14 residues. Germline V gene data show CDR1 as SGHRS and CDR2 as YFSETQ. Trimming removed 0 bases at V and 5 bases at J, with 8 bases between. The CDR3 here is CASSLALGNEKLFF. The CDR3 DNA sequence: TGCGCCAGCAGCTTGGCCTTGGGGAATGAAAAACTGTTTTTT.

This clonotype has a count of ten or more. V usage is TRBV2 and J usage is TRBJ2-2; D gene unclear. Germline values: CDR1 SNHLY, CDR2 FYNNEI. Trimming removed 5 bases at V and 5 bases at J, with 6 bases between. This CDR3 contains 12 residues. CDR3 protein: CASSQVTGELFF. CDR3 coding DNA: TGTGCCAGCAGTCAGGTGACCGGGGAGCTGTTTTTT.